The present entry profiles one T cell receptor beta chain with its context. The target antigen is unknown. This record comes from a study of OX40 agonist ivuxolimab in advanced cancers. Points from the study as a whole: Mean expanded clone counts were higher in CD8+ than CD4+ T cells.

The ends were cut back, 1 base at V and 1 base at J, with 10 bases in the middle. The CDR3 is 15 residues long. Germline CDR1 is MGHRA and CDR2 is YSYEKL. The assay was immunoSEQ multiplex PCR, and TCRdb's table has in-frame clones only and misses some. Here the sample spans 95,000 to 100,000 clones, about 79% being singletons. The specimen comprised CD4+ or CD8+ T cells sorted from blood, sampled in a trial of the OX40 agonist ivuxolimab. This receptor was taken from an adult with an advanced solid tumor such as melanoma, head and neck, liver or kidney cancer. V usage is TRBV4-1 and J usage is TRBJ1-1; D not resolved. The CDR3 sequence: CASSQVWASNTEAFF. CDR3 DNA sequence: TGCGCCAGCAGCCAAGTTTGGGCCTCGAACACTGAAGCTTTCTTT.